This record looks at one T cell receptor beta chain sequence and its context. The specificity of this receptor is unknown. Base qualities are not provided; no much larger clone lies one nucleotide away. Libraries were built with the immunoSEQ multiplex PCR assay. In the original analysis: To diagnose cytomegalovirus status from the catalog of TCR beta chain sequences, a statistical classification framework was built. Drawn from immuneACCESS, this table holds only the in-frame rearrangements with V and J called that TCRdb kept. Clones are partly lost; checked studies trace under half to an unresolved V gene and leave the rest unexplained. That table gives V, J and clone size, and the DNA gave D and trimming. Recorded for this sample are some 320,000 clones; approximately 90% of them occurred a single time. About 1.2% of the sample comes from the top ten. The data are from a study of cytomegalovirus exposure and HLA in healthy donors (TCRdb year 2017). Background for the entire study: According to a later analysis, the roughly 130 validation repertoires were produced on the same platform as the approximately 620 repertoires of the first cohort. The study was designed to test whether signatures of past pathogen exposure could be identified by cataloging public T cell receptors. Along with the approximately 650-subject first cohort, a separate validation cohort of over a hundred different subjects was used. To predict cytomegalovirus infection status, the study brought together high-throughput TCR immunosequencing, statistical association of individual TCRs with disease status, and machine learning. Overall results and qualifications from the work: The classifier was reported to diagnose cytomegalovirus status with high specificity and sensitivity in both the original and validation cohorts. While some public TCRs were present in many individuals, most TCR sequences turned up only very rarely across donors. Three of the identified cytomegalovirus-associated TCR beta chains were confirmed in vitro to be specific for cytomegalovirus antigens. A later analysis lacked HLA typing for the validation cohort, so it scored co-occurrence in that cohort across all 120 repertoires. The study gave a list of 150 to 200 TCR beta chains associated with cytomegalovirus. A later analysis found that TCRs clustered in the first cohort also tended to co-occur in the 120 validation repertoires, with more than 90% of cluster scores above 0. According to the authors, the approach could potentially be generalized to other disease states and immunological phenotypes.

Donors formed part of the validation cohort, which comprised fewer than 150 subjects and was distinct from the first cohort of under 800 subjects. In the germline V gene (reference sequence), CDR1 corresponds to SEHNR and CDR2 to FQNEAQ. At the junction V is shortened by 5 bases and J by 9 bases, with 14 bases in between. The cysteine opens and the phenylalanine closes a CDR3 of 13 amino acids. The only DNA kept is the CDR3, 39 bases in frame from the first base. This receptor was taken from a woman aged 25 to 39 in good health and CMV-seropositive. Sample: PBMCs. The chain joins TRBV7-9 to TRBJ2-1, with the D gene too uncertain to name. The sequenced DNA: TGTGCCAGCAGCCCGAGTCACACGGGTGAGCAGTTCTTC. The resulting protein is CASSPSHTGEQFF.